This T cell receptor beta chain came from a study of blood T cell repertoires in COVID-19. As for the study in general: Whether acute or convalescent, the COVID-19 samples came from the United States, Italy and Spain. From T cells, B-cell-depleted T cells, or PBMCs came the material, which was cDNA or gDNA.

Germline V CDR1 and CDR2: MNHEY, SVGEGT. The V end lost 5 bases, the J end lost 3 bases, and 10 bases lay between the germline ends. The CDR3 length is 13 residues. Libraries were prepared by immunoSEQ multiplex PCR; TCRdb keeps only in-frame clonotypes and omits some of them. Here the sample spans about 200,000 clones, 85% to 90% being singletons. The chain joins TRBV6-2 or TRBV6-3 to TRBJ2-5; D might be TRBD2 (6 bases). The sequence came from a man aged 18-30 years with active or convalescent COVID-19. Source material: peripheral blood. DNA for the CDR3: TGTGCCAGCAGTGGGACTGCTGAAGAGACCCAGTACTTC. Encoded protein: CASSGTAEETQYF.